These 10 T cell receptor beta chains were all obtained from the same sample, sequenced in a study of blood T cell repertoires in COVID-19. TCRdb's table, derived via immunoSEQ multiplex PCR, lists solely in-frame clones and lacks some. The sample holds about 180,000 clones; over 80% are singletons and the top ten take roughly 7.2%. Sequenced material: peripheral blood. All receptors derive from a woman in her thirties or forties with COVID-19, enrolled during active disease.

The CDR3 is CASSKALQGRASNEQFF. For the CDR3, the DNA is TGTGCCAGCAGCAAAGCGCTTCAGGGTAGGGCTTCCAATGAGCAGTTCTTC. The rearrangement joins TRBV21-1 to TRBJ2-1; the table gives TRBD1 as D, unverified against the DNA. TRBV21-1 is annotated as a pseudogene. The CDR3 is made up of 17 amino acids.

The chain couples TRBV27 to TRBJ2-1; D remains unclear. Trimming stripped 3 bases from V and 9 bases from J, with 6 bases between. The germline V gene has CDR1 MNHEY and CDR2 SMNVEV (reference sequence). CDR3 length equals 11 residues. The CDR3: CASSLSSEQFF. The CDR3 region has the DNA TGTGCCAGCAGTTTGTCCAGTGAGCAGTTCTTC.

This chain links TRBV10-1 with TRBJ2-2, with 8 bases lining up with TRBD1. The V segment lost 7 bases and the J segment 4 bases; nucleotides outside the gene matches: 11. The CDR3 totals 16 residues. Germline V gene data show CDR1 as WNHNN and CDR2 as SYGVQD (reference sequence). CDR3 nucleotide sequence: TGCGCCAGCAATCTCCCGGACAGGGAAGGCACCGGGGAGCTGTTTTTT. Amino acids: CASNLPDREGTGELFF.

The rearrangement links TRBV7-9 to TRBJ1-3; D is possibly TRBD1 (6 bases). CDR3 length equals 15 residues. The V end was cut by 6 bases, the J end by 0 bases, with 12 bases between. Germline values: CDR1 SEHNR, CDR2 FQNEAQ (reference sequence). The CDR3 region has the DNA TGTGCCAGCAGGGGTCGACAGGCCTCTGGAAACACCATATATTTT. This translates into CASRGRQASGNTIYF.

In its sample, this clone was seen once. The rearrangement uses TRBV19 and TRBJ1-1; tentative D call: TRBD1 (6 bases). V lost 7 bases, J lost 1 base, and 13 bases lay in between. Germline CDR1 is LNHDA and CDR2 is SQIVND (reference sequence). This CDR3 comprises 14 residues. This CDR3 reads CASTSRDKNTEAFF. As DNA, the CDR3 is TGTGCCAGTACCTCCCGGGACAAGAACACTGAAGCTTTCTTT.

DNA of the CDR3: TGTGCCAGCAGTCGAACGGGGTCGGGCTACACCTTC. This codes for CASSRTGSGYTF. The rearrangement uses TRBV12-3 or TRBV12-4 and TRBJ1-2, with D uncertain. This CDR3 contains 12 residues. Trimming pared 5 bases from V and 8 bases from J, leaving 12 bases between.

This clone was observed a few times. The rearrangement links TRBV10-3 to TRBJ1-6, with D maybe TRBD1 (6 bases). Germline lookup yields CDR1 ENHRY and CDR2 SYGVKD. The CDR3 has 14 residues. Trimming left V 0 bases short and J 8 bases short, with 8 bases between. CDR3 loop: CAISESDRYSPLHF. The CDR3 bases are TGTGCCATCAGTGAGTCTGACAGGTATTCACCCCTCCACTTT.

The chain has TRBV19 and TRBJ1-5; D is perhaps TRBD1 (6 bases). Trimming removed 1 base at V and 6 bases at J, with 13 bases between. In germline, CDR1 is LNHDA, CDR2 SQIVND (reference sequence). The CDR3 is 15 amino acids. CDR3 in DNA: TGTGCCAGTAGTATAGTTTGGTCAGGGGCTCAGCCCCAGCATTTT. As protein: CASSIVWSGAQPQHF. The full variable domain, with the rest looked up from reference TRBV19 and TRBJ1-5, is DGGITQSPKYLFRKEGQNVTLSCEQNLNHDAMYWYRQDPGQGLRLIYYSQIVNDFQKGDIAEGYSVSREKKESFPLTVTSAQKNPTAFYLCASSIVWSGAQPQHFGDGTRLSIL.

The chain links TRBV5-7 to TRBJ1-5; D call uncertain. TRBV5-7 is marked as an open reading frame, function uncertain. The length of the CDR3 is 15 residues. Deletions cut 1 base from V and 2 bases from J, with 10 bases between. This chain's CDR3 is CASSLRGKGNQPQHF. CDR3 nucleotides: TGTGCCAGCAGCTTGCGAGGGAAGGGCAATCAGCCCCAGCATTTT.

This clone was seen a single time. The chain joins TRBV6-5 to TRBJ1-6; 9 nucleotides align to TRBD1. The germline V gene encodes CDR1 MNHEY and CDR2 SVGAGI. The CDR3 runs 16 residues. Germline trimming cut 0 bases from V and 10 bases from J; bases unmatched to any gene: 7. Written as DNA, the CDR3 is TGTGCCAGCAGTTACTCGAGACAGGGGGTGGGCTCACCCCTCCACTTT. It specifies CASSYSRQGVGSPLHF.